The clone carrying this T cell receptor (beta chain) was seen once. The antigen remains undetermined. Investigators sourced approximately 2 micrograms of genomic DNA from cryopreserved PBMCs for TCR beta libraries. CDR1 is SGHAT, CDR2 FQNNGV, per germline. V gave up 5 bases and J gave up 7 bases; unmatched junction bases: 3. The CDR3 is 12 amino acids. Sequenced by immunoSEQ multiplex PCR; TCRdb stores in-frame clones only, minus some. The repertoire holds around 200,000 clones, with around 75% as singletons. This sample is part of a study of cytotoxic CD8 clonotypes in ibrutinib-treated CLL. General study findings and limits: The clonality went up when patients responded to ibrutinib and dropped back toward baseline at progression.

The chain couples TRBV11-2 to TRBJ1-2; 8 nucleotides match TRBD1. Sequenced material: PBMCs, taken after 12 months of ibrutinib treatment. This receptor was identified in a human donor with chronic lymphocytic leukemia. CDR3 nucleotides: TGTGCCAGCAGCCCCGGACAGGGTGGCTACACCTTC. Its translation is CASSPGQGGYTF.